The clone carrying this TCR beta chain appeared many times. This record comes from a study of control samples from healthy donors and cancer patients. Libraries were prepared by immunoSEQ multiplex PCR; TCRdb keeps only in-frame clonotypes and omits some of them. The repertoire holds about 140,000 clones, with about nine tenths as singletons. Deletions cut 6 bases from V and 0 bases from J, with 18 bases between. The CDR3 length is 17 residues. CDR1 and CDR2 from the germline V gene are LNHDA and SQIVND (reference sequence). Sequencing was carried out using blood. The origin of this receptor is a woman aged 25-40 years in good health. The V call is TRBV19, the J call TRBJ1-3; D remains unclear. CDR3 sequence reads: CASRGGTANLSGNTIYF. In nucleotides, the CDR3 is TGTGCCAGTAGGGGCGGAACTGCGAACCTCTCTGGAAACACCATATATTTT.